The clone carrying this T cell receptor (beta chain) was found once. The antigen is undetermined. Measured with immunoSEQ multiplex PCR; TCRdb has only the in-frame clones, and not every one. The sample consists of around 50,000 clones, about 90% of them appearing once. The sample is drawn from a study of OX40 agonist ivuxolimab in advanced cancers. Study context: Every 2 weeks, patients got intravenous ivuxolimab at one of six dose levels (0.01-10 mg/kg). Overall study results and limits: At 0.1 to 3.0 mg/kg, CD4+ and CD8+ blood T cells expanded clonally by week 6. In general, CD8+ T cells held more expanded clones than CD4+ did, on average.

The source is an adult with an advanced solid tumor such as melanoma, head and neck, liver or kidney cancer. Sequencing was performed on CD4+ or CD8+ T cells sorted from blood, taken in a trial of the OX40 agonist ivuxolimab.

The CDR3 spells CASGINQPQHF. DNA of the CDR3: TGTGCCAGCGGGATTAATCAGCCCCAGCATTTT. This chain links TRBV6-1 with TRBJ1-5; D is undetermined. Per the germline V gene, CDR1 is MNHNS and CDR2 is SASEGT. The CDR3 spans 11 residues. The V end was cut by 8 bases, the J end by 4 bases, with 6 bases between.